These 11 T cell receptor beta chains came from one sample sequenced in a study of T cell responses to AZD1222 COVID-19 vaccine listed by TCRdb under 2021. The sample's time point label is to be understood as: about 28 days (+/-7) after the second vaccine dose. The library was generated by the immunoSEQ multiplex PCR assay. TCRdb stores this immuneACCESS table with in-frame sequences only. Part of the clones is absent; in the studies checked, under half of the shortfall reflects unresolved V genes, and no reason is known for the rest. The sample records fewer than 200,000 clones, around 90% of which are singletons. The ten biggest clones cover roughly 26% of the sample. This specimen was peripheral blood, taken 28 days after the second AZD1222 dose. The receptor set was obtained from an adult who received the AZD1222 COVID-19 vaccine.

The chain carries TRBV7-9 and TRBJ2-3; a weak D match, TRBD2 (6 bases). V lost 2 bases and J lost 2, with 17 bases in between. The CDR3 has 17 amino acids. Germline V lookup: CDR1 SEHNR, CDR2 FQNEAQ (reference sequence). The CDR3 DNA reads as TGTGCCAGCAGCTTATCCCTGAGGGTAGCGGACACAGATACGCAGTATTTT. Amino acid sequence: CASSLSLRVADTDTQYF.

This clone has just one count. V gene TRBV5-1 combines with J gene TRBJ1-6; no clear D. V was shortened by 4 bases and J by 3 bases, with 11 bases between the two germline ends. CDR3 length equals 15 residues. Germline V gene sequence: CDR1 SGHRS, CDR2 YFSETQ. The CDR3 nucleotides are TGCGCCAGCAGCAGCGGGGTGTTCTATAATTCACCCCTCCACTTT. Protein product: CASSSGVFYNSPLHF.

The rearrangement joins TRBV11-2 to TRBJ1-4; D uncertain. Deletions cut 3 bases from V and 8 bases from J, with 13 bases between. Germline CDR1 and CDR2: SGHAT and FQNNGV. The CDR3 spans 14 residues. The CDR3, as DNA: TGTGCCAGCAGCTTGTACATGATGGGCGAAAAACTGTTTTTT. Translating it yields CASSLYMMGEKLFF. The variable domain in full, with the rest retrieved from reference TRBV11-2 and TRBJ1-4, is EAGVAQSPRYKIIEKRQSVAFWCNPISGHATLYWYQQILGQGPKLLIQFQNNGVVDDSQLPKDRFSAERLKGVDSTLKIQPAKLEDSAVYLCASSLYMMGEKLFFGSGTQLSVL.

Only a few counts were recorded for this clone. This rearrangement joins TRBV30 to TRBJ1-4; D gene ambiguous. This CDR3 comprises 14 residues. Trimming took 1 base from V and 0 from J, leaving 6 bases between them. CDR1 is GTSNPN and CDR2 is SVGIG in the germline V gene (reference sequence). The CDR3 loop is CAWSGGATNEKLFF. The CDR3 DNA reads TGTGCCTGGAGTGGGGGTGCAACTAATGAAAAACTGTTTTTT.

Here the CDR3 DNA reads TGTGCCCCTTTCCCCGGGACAGGGGAAAGGAGCGCCTACGAGCAGTACTTC. Residues: CAPFPGTGERSAYEQYF. This chain connects TRBV19 to TRBJ2-7; 10 positions agree with TRBD1. V dropped 11 bases and J dropped 2; count of bases not matched to a gene: 18. Germline V gene sequence: CDR1 LNHDA, CDR2 SQIVND (reference sequence). The CDR3 covers 17 residues. Filled out from reference TRBV19 and TRBJ2-7, the complete variable domain reads DGGITQSPKYLFRKEGQNVTLSCEQNLNHDAMYWYRQDPGQGLRLIYYSQIVNDFQKGDIAEGYSVSREKKESFPLTVTSAQKNPTAFYLCAPFPGTGERSAYEQYFGPGTRLTVT.

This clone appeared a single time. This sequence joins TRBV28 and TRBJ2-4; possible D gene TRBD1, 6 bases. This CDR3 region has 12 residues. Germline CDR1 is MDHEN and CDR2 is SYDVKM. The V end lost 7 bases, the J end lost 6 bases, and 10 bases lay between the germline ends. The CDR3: CASTGQSNIQYF. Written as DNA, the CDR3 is TGTGCCAGCACCGGACAGTCAAACATTCAGTACTTC.

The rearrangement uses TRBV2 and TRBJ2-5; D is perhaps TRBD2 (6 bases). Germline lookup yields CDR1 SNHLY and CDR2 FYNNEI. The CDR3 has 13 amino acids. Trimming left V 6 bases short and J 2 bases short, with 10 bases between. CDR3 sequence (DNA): TGTGCCAGCAGCCGCGGGGAACAAGAGACCCAGTACTTC. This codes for CASSRGEQETQYF.

For the CDR3, the DNA is TGTGCCAGCACTCACACCGGGGAGCTGTTTTTT. This sequence encodes CASTHTGELFF. The V and J genes are TRBV5-6 and TRBJ2-2, with unresolved D. This CDR3 has 11 amino acids. Germline-derived CDR1 and CDR2 are SGHDT and YYEEEE. V was shortened by 6 bases and J by 3 bases, with 3 bases between the two germline ends.

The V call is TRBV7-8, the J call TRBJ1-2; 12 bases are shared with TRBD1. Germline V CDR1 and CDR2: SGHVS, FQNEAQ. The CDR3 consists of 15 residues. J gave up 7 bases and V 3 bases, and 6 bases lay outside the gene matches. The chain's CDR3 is CASSFEGTGGVGYTF. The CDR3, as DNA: TGTGCCAGCAGCTTCGAAGGGACAGGGGGCGTTGGCTACACCTTC.

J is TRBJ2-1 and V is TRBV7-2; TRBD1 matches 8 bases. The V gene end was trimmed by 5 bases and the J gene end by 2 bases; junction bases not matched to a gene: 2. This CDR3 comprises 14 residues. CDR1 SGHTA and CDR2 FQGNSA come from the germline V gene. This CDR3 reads CASSRTGTYNEQFF. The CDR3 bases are TGTGCCAGCAGCCGGACAGGGACCTACAATGAGCAGTTCTTC. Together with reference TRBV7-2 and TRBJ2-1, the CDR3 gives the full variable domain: GAGVSQSPSNKVTEKGKDVELRCDPISGHTALYWYRQSLGQGLEFLIYFQGNSAPDKSGLPSDRFSAERTGGSVSTLTIQRTQQEDSAVYLCASSRTGTYNEQFFGPGTRLTVL.

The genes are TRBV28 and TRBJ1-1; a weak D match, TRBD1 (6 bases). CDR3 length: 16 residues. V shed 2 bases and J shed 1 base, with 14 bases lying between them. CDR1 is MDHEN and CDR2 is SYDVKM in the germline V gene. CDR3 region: CASSLLSGAKNTEAFF. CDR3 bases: TGTGCCAGCAGTTTACTTTCGGGGGCCAAGAACACTGAAGCTTTCTTT.